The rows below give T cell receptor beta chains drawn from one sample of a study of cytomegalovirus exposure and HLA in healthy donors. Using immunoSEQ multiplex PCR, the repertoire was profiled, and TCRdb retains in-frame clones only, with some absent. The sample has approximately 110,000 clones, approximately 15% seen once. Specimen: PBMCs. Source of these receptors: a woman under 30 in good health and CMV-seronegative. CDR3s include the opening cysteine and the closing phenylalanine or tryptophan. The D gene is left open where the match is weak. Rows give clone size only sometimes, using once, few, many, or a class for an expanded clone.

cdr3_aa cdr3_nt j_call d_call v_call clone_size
CASSLGVRVDGYTF TGTGCCAGCAGCTTGGGGGTCAGGGTGGATGGCTACACCTTC TRBJ1-2 - TRBV5-6 few
CASSLQGYNEQFF TGTGCCAGCAGTTTACAGGGCTACAATGAGCAGTTCTTC TRBJ2-1 - TRBV27 few
CASSPRGTGGRNQPQHF TGTGCCAGCAGTCCCCGGGGGACAGGGGGCCGCAATCAGCCCCAGCATTTT TRBJ1-5 TRBD1 TRBV27 few
CASSFTRQDGYTF TGTGCCAGCAGCTTTACCCGGCAGGATGGCTACACCTTC TRBJ1-2 - TRBV5-6 -
CASSTRTSGDNEQFF TGTGCCAGCAGCACCCGGACTAGCGGGGACAATGAGCAGTTCTTC TRBJ2-1 TRBD2 TRBV11-3 few
CATGIRAGANVLTF TGTGCCACCGGGATCCGGGCTGGGGCCAACGTCCTGACTTTC TRBJ2-6 - TRBV28 -
CASSGGSETGELFF TGTGCCAGCAGCGGAGGGTCGGAGACCGGGGAGCTGTTTTTT TRBJ2-2 - TRBV5-4 -
CASSLGAGFRTDTQYF TGTGCCAGCAGCTTGGGGGCAGGGTTTAGGACAGATACGCAGTATTTT TRBJ2-3 - TRBV5-6 -
CASSLGAGDEQYF TGTGCTAGCAGCTTGGGGGCCGGGGACGAGCAGTACTTC TRBJ2-7 - TRBV7-7 -
CASTGLSRGEAFF TGTGCCAGCACTGGCCTCTCACGGGGTGAAGCTTTCTTT TRBJ1-1 - TRBV6-1 -
CASSPGQGPHGYTF TGCGCCAGCAGCCCGGGACAGGGGCCGCATGGCTACACCTTC TRBJ1-2 TRBD1 TRBV5-1 few
CASSVEDRANSPLHF TGTGCCAGCAGCGTAGAGGACAGGGCAAACTCACCCCTCCACTTT TRBJ1-6 TRBD1 TRBV9 few
CASSAKTAPSYEQYF TGTGCCAGCAGCGCTAAGACAGCTCCCTCCTACGAGCAGTACTTC TRBJ2-7 - TRBV9 -
CASSRRGPSEDTIYF TGTGCCAGCAGCCGGCGGGGGCCATCAGAGGACACCATATATTTT TRBJ1-3 - TRBV6-5 -
CASSLGSTAETQYF TGTGCCAGCAGTTTGGGCTCTACCGCAGAGACCCAGTACTTC TRBJ2-5 - TRBV28 -
CAWSVRAFLAGGPGEQFF TGTGCCTGGAGTGTAAGGGCTTTTCTAGCGGGGGGGCCAGGTGAGCAGTTCTTC TRBJ2-1 TRBD2 TRBV30 few
CASSDSVLGHLLNSPLHF TGTGCCAGCAGTGACTCTGTTCTTGGGCACCTCCTAAATTCACCCCTCCACTTT TRBJ1-6 - TRBV6-4 -
CASSGLAGVSTDTQYF TGTGCCAGCAGTGGATTAGCGGGGGTATCCACAGATACGCAGTATTTT TRBJ2-3 TRBD2 TRBV6-1 -
CAWSVYSRNSPLHF TGTGCCTGGAGTGTATACAGTAGAAATTCCCCCCTCCACTTT TRBJ1-6 - TRBV30 -
CARSLRGSTEAFF TGCGCCAGAAGCTTGAGGGGGAGCACTGAAGCTTTCTTT TRBJ1-1 - TRBV5-1 -
CASSGDFSSYNEQFF TGTGCCAGCAGTGGGGACTTTAGCTCCTACAATGAGCAGTTCTTC TRBJ2-1 - TRBV6-1 -
CASGFSGRNTEAFF TGTGCTAGTGGTTTTTCAGGGCGGAACACTGAAGCTTTCTTT TRBJ1-1 - TRBV12-5 few
CASSQGASGGAGIQYF TGTGCCAGTAGTCAAGGGGCTAGCGGGGGGGCGGGCATTCAGTACTTC TRBJ2-4 TRBD2 TRBV19 -
CASSRGGDTGELFF TGTGCCAGCAGCCGGGGGGGGGACACCGGGGAGCTGTTTTTT TRBJ2-2 TRBD2 TRBV9 -
CASSEIRGTEAFF TGTGCCAGCAGTGAAATTCGGGGGACTGAAGCTTTCTTC TRBJ1-1 - TRBV25-1 -
CASSTGLAETQYF TGTGCCAGCAGTACAGGGCTCGCAGAGACCCAGTACTTC TRBJ2-5 - TRBV2 few
CASSPSGTYEQYF TGTGCCAGCAGCCCGAGCGGCACCTACGAGCAGTACTTC TRBJ2-7 - TRBV7-9 few
CASSEDRGMGEQYF TGTGCCAGCAGCGAGGACAGGGGGATGGGTGAGCAGTACTTC TRBJ2-5 TRBD1 TRBV5-8 -
CSVIEGASNYGYTF TGCAGCGTTATCGAGGGGGCCTCTAACTATGGCTACACCTTC TRBJ1-2 TRBD1 TRBV29-1 many
CASRESDRNSGNTIYF TGTGCCAGCAGGGAATCGGACAGGAACTCTGGAAACACCATATATTTT TRBJ1-3 TRBD1 TRBV6-1 -
CASSPTLPSIGEQFF TGTGCCAGCAGCCCAACCCTTCCGAGTATTGGTGAGCAGTTCTTC TRBJ2-1 - TRBV9 -
CATSNRGSITDTQYF TGTGCCACCAGCAACAGGGGAAGTATCACAGATACGCAGTATTTT TRBJ2-3 TRBD1 TRBV15 -
CASSFTVNDEQYF TGTGCCAGCAGTTTTACAGTGAACGACGAGCAGTACTTC TRBJ2-7 - TRBV27 few
CASSAGRSGNTIYF TGTGCCAGCAGCGCCGGTCGCTCTGGAAACACCATATATTTT TRBJ1-3 - TRBV9 -
CATSRDGGARDEQFF TGTGCCACCAGCAGAGATGGGGGGGCCAGGGATGAGCAGTTCTTC TRBJ2-1 - TRBV15 few
CASSDGTSGNEQFF TGTGCCAGCAGTGACGGGACTAGCGGCAATGAGCAGTTCTTC TRBJ2-1 TRBD2 TRBV6-4 few
CASSLFLFTGELFF TGTGCCAGCAGCTTGTTTCTCTTTACCGGGGAGCTGTTTTTT TRBJ2-2 - TRBV5-8 few
CATSRDKPINAYEQYF TGTGCCACCAGCAGAGATAAACCTATCAACGCCTACGAGCAGTACTTC TRBJ2-7 - TRBV15 few
CASSFSGDSANSPLHF TGCGCCAGCAGCTTCTCAGGGGACAGCGCAAATTCACCCCTCCACTTT TRBJ1-6 TRBD1 TRBV5-1 -
CASRGQGQGPQHF TGTGCCAGTAGGGGACAGGGCCAGGGGCCCCAGCATTTT TRBJ1-5 TRBD1 TRBV19 -
CASSFPGGETQYF TGTGCCAGCAGCTTCCCCGGAGGGGAGACCCAGTACTTC TRBJ2-5 - TRBV5-5 -
CARAWRTGELFF TGTGCCAGGGCTTGGAGGACCGGGGAGCTGTTTTTT TRBJ2-2 - TRBV2 few
CASSYQENTEAFF TGTGCCAGCAGTTATCAGGAGAACACTGAAGCTTTCTTT TRBJ1-1 - TRBV6-5 few
CASSLSGVREQYF TGTGCCAGCAGTTTATCGGGAGTACGGGAGCAGTACTTC TRBJ2-7 - TRBV28 -
CASSRINTQDTQYF TGTGCCAGCTCCCGGATTAATACACAGGATACGCAGTATTTT TRBJ2-3 - TRBV18 -